The subject of this entry is one T cell receptor beta chain. Antigen unknown. The data were taken from a study of regulatory T cells in long-lasting Graves disease. Study overall: Positivity for TSH receptor antibodies plus over 5 years of antithyroid drugs meant persistent Graves' disease. Study-wide points: Study was limited to peripheral blood, excluding thyroid tissue. Persistent Graves' patients showed a TCR diversity that was lower than that of newly diagnosed ones.

V was pared by 5 bases and J by 10 bases, with 17 bases between. Germline V gene data show CDR1 as MDHEN and CDR2 as SYDVKM. The CDR3 is 13 residues long. CDR3 regions were amplified by Arm-PCR using iRepertoire HTBI primers to build TCR beta libraries. MiXCR, applied by TCRdb to the multiplex PCR reads, yields one record per CDR3 protein. Seen here are about 660,000 distinct CDR3 sequences, about 32% observed once, and the top ten hold around 42%. Documented time point: persistent/refractory GD, antithyroid drugs over 5 years with positive TRAb. PBMC RNA served as the TCR library source. Staff drew approximately 9.9 milliliters of peripheral blood into EDTA tubes.

The source of this sequence is a female donor with Graves disease. The specimen was peripheral blood mononuclear cells (PBMCs), collected when the disease was refractory, from a patient treated with antithyroid drugs. This chain uses TRBV28 with TRBJ1-1, with D maybe TRBD1 (6 bases). Here the CDR3 reads CASSIRDIRSAFF. The CDR3 bases are TGTGCCAGCAGTATCCGGGACATACGGTCAGCTTTCTTT.